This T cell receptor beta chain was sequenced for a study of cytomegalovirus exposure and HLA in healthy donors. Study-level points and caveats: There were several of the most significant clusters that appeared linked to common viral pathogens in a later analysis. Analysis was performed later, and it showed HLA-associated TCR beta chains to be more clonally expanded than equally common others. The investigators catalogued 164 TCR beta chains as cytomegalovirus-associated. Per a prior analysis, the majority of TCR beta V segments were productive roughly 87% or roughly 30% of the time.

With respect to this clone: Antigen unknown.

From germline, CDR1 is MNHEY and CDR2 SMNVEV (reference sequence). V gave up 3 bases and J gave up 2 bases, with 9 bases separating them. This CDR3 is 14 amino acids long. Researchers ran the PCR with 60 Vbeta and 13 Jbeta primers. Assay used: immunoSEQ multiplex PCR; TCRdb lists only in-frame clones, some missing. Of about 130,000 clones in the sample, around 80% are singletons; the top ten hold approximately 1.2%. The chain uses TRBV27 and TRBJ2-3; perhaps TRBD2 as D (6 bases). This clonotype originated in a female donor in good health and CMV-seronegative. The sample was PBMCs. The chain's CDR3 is CASSFVDYTDTQYF. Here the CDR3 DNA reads TGTGCCAGCAGTTTCGTGGACTACACAGATACGCAGTATTTT.